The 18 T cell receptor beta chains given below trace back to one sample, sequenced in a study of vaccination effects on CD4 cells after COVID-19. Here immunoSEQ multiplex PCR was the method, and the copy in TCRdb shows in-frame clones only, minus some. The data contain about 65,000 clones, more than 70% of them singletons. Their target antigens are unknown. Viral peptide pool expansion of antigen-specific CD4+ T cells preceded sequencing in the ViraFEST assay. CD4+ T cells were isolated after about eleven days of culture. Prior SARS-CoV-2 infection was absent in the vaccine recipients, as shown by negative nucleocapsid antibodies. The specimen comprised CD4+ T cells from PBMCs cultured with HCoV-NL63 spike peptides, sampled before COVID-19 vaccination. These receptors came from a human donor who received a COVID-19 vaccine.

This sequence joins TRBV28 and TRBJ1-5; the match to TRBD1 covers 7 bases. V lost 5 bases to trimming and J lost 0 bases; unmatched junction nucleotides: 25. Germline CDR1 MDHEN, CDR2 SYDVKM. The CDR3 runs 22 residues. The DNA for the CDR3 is TGTGCCAGCAGTCTGAATCCCATGTATGGGACAGTCAGTCGGTATAGCAATCAGCCCCAGCATTTT. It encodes CASSLNPMYGTVSRYSNQPQHF. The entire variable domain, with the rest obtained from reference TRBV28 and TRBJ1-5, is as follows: DVKVTQSSRYLVKRTGEKVFLECVQDMDHENMFWYRQDPGLGLRLIYFSYDVKMKEKGDIPEGYSVSREKKERFSLILESASTNQTSMYLCASSLNPMYGTVSRYSNQPQHFGDGTRLSIL.

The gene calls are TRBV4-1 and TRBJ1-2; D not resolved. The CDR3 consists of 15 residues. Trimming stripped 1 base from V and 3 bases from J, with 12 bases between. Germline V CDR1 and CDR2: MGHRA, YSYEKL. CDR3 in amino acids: CASSQARMEDYGYTF. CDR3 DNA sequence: TGCGCCAGCAGCCAAGCACGGATGGAGGACTATGGCTACACCTTC.

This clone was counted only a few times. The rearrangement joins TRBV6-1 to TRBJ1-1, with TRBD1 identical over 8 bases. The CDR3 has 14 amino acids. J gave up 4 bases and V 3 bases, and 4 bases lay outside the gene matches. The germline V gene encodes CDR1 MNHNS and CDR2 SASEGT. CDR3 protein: CASSDDRGSTEAFF. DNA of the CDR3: TGTGCCAGCAGTGACGACAGGGGAAGCACTGAAGCTTTCTTT.

CDR3 nucleotide sequence: TGTGCCAGCAGCAAAGGACAGGGATACTCCTACGAGCAGTACGTC. It yields the protein CASSKGQGYSYEQYV. V usage is TRBV21-1 and J usage is TRBJ2-7; the D call of TRBD1 is as the table states it, not checked on the DNA. TRBV21-1 is termed a pseudogene. The CDR3 covers 15 residues.

The CDR3 nucleotides are TGCGCCAGCAGCCCCACAGGGGCCAGCACAGATACGCAGTATTTT. Residues: CASSPTGASTDTQYF. The chain has TRBV5-1 and TRBJ2-3, with 7 bases fitting TRBD1. The length of the CDR3 is 15 residues. V lost 4 bases to trimming and J lost 0 bases; unmatched junction nucleotides: 5. In germline, CDR1 is SGHRS, CDR2 YFSETQ.

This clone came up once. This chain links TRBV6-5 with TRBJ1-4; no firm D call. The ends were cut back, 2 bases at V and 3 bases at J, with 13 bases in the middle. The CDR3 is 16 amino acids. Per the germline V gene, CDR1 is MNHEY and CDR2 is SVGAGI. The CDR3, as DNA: TGTGCCAGCAGTTACGCCCGGAGCAGTGCTAATGAAAAACTGTTTTTT. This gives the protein CASSYARSSANEKLFF.

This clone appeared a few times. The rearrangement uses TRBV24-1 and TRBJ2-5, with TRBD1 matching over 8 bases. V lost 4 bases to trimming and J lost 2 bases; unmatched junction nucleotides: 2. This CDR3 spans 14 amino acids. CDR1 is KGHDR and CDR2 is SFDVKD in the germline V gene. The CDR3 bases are TGTGCCACCAGTGAGAACAGGGGGCAAGAGACCCAGTACTTC. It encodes CATSENRGQETQYF.

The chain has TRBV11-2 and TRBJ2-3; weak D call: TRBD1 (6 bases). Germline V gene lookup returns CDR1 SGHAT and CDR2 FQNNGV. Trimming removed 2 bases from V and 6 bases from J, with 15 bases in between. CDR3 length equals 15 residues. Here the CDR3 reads CASSLTGHNEDTQYF. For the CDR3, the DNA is TGTGCCAGCAGCTTAACGGGACACAATGAGGATACGCAGTATTTT.

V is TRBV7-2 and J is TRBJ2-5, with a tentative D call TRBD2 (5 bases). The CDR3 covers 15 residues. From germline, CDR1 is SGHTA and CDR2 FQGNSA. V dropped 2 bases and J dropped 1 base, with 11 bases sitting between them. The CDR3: CASSLPRLFQETQYF. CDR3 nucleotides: TGTGCCAGCAGCTTACCCCGACTATTCCAAGAGACCCAGTACTTC.

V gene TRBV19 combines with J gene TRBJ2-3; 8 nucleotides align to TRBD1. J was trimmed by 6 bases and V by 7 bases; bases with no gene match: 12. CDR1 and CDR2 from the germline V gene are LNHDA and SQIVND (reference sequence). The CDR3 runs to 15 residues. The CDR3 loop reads CASTTRTGTTDTQYF. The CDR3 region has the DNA TGTGCCAGTACCACCCGGACAGGGACAACGGATACGCAGTATTTT.

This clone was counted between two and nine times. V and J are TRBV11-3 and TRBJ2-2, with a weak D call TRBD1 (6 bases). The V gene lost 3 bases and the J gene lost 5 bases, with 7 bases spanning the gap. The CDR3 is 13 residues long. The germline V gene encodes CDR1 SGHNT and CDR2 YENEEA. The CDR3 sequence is CASSFTGTGELFF. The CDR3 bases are TGTGCCAGCAGCTTTACAGGGACCGGGGAGCTGTTTTTT.

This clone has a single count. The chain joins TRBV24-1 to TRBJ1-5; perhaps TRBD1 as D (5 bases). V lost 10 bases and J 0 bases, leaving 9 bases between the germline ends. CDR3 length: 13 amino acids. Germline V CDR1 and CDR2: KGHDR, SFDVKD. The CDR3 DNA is TGTGCCACATCGGACACTAGCAATCAGCCCCAGCATTTT. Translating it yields CATSDTSNQPQHF.

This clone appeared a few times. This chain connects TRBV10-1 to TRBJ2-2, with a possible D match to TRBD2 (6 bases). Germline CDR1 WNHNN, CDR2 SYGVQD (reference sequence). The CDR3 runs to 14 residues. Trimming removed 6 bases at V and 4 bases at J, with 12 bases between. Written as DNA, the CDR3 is TGCGCCAGCAGCACTACAGCGGGCACCGGGGAGCTGTTTTTT. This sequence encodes CASSTTAGTGELFF.

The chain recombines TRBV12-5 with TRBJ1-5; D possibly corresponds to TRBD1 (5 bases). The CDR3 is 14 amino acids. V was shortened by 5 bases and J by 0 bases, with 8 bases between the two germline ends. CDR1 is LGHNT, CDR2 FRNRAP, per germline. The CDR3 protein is CASGGRGSNQPQHF. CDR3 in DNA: TGTGCTAGTGGTGGAAGGGGTAGCAATCAGCCCCAGCATTTT.

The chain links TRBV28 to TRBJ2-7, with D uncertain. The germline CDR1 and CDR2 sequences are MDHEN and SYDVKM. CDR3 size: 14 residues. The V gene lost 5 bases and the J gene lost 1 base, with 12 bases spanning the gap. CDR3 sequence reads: CASSPQRLSYEQYV. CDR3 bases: TGTGCCAGCAGTCCCCAACGGTTGTCCTACGAGCAGTACGTC.

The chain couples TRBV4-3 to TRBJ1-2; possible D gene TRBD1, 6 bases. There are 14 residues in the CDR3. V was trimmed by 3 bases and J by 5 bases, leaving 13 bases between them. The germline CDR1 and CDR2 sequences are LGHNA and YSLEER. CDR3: CASSQVQQGYGYTF. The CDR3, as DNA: TGCGCCAGCAGCCAGGTTCAACAGGGATATGGCTACACCTTC.

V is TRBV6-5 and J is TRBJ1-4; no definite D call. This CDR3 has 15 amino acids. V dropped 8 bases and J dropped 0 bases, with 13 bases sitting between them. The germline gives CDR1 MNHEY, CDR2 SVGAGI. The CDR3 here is CASGRLRATNEKLFF. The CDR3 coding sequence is TGTGCCAGCGGCCGGTTGAGAGCAACTAATGAAAAACTGTTTTTT.

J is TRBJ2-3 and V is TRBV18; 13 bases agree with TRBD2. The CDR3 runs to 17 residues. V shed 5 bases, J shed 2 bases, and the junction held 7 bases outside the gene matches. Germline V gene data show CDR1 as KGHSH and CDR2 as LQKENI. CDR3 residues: CASSAGTSGTITDTQYF. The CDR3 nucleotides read TGTGCCAGCTCAGCCGGGACTAGCGGGACCATCACAGATACGCAGTATTTT.